This T cell receptor beta chain was captured in a study of blood T cell repertoires in COVID-19. Study-level background: The United States, Italy and Spain supplied acute and convalescent COVID-19 samples. Sample material is recorded as cDNA or gDNA derived from T cells, B-cell-depleted T cells, or PBMCs.

The length of the CDR3 is 15 residues. With 4 bases removed from V and 2 bases from J, the gap between germline ends came to 12 bases. From germline, CDR1 is MNHNY and CDR2 SVGAGI (reference sequence). Original analysis: Quantification of nucleated cells was approximated via reference gene primer amplification. Sequencing was performed with immunoSEQ multiplex PCR; in TCRdb, only in-frame clones are kept and a portion is missing. Clonal size and the V and J genes are those of that table, whereas D and trimming came from the DNA. This table holds around 150,000 clones, roughly 87% found once. The chain joins TRBV6-6 to TRBJ1-3; the D gene is possibly TRBD1 (5 bases). The source material was peripheral blood. The source of this sequence is a human donor in a cohort sampled during active COVID-19. CDR3 DNA sequence: TGTGCCAGCAGTTTAGTCCAGGGTACTGGAAACACCATATATTTT. Translation: CASSLVQGTGNTIYF.